This TCR beta chain was identified during a study of blood T cell repertoires in COVID-19. Study-wide context: The United States, Italy and Spain supplied acute and convalescent COVID-19 samples.

This CDR3 spans 18 amino acids. Trimming left V 2 bases short and J 5 bases short, with 19 bases between. The germline CDR1 and CDR2 sequences are SGHVS and FNYEAQ. Original analysis: Nucleated cell counts were estimated from reference gene primer amplification. Method: immunoSEQ multiplex PCR; TCRdb's copy keeps in-frame clones and lacks some. That table supplies the V and J calls and clone size; D and trimming were determined from the DNA. This table holds about 140,000 clones, 80% to 85% found once. Sequenced: peripheral blood. V and J are TRBV7-6 and TRBJ1-6, with D hard to call. This receptor was obtained from a human donor in a cohort sampled during active COVID-19. The DNA for the CDR3 is TGTGCCAGCAGCTTAAGATCGAAGGGAGGATCAGATAATTCACCCCTCCACTTT. Translation: CASSLRSKGGSDNSPLHF.